This T cell receptor (beta chain) was identified during a study of blood T cell repertoires in COVID-19. Study background: Collection of acute and convalescent COVID-19 samples took place in the United States, Italy and Spain.

The CDR3 has 15 amino acids. Per the germline V gene, CDR1 is SGHAT and CDR2 is FQNNGV. The V segment lost 1 base and the J segment 6 bases; nucleotides outside the gene matches: 6. TCRdb keeps only in-frame clones here, not all; method: immunoSEQ multiplex PCR. Seen here are 90,000 to 150,000 clones, approximately 80% observed once, and the top ten hold roughly 7.3%. The sample consisted of peripheral blood. The clonotype comes from a human donor in a cohort sampled during active COVID-19. This chain links TRBV11-2 with TRBJ2-5, with TRBD2 identical over 9 bases. The chain's CDR3 is CASSLVLAGMKTQYF. CDR3 sequence (DNA): TGTGCCAGCAGCTTAGTGCTAGCGGGGATGAAGACCCAGTACTTC.